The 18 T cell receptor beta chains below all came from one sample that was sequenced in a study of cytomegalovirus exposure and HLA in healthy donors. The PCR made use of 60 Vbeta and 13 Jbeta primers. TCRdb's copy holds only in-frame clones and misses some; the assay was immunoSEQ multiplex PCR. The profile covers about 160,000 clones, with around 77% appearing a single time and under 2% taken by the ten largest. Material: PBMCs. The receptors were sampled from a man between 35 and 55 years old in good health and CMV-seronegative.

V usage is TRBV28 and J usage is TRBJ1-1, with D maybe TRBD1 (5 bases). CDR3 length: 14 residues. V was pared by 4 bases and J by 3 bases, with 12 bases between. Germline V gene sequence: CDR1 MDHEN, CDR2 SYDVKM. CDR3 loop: CASSSRREDTEAFF. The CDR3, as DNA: TGTGCCAGCAGTTCGCGCAGGGAGGACACTGAAGCTTTCTTT. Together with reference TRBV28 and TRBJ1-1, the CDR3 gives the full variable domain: DVKVTQSSRYLVKRTGEKVFLECVQDMDHENMFWYRQDPGLGLRLIYFSYDVKMKEKGDIPEGYSVSREKKERFSLILESASTNQTSMYLCASSSRREDTEAFFGQGTRLTVV.

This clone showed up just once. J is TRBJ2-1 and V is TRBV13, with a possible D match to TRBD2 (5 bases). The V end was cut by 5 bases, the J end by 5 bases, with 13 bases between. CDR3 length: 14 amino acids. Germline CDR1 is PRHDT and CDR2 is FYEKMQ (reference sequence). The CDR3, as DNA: TGTGCCAGCAGCCCCGGGATGAGAGACAATGAGCAGTTCTTC. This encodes CASSPGMRDNEQFF. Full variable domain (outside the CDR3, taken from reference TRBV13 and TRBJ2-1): AAGVIQSPRHLIKEKRETATLKCYPIPRHDTVYWYQQGPGQDPQFLISFYEKMQSDKGSIPDRFSAQQFSDYHSELNMSSLELGDSALYFCASSPGMRDNEQFFGPGTRLTVL.

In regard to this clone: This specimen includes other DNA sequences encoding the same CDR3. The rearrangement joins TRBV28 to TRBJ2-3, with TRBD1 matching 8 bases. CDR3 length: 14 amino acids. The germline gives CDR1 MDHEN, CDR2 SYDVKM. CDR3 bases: TGTGCGACGCAGGGGCAGGGGGCCGCAGATACGCAGTATTTT. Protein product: CATQGQGAADTQYF.

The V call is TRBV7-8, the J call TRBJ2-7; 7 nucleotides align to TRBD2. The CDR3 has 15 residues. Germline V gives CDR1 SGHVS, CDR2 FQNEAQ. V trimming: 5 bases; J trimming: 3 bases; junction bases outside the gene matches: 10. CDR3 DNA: TGTGCCAGCAGCACCCTCGGGGGGTTCGGCTACGAGCAGTACTTC. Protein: CASSTLGGFGYEQYF. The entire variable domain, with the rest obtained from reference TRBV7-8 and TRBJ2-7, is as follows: GAGVSQSPRYKVAKRGQDVALRCDPISGHVSLFWYQQALGQGPEFLTYFQNEAQLDKSGLPSDRFFAERPEGSVSTLKIQRTQQEDSAVYLCASSTLGGFGYEQYFGPGTRLTVT.

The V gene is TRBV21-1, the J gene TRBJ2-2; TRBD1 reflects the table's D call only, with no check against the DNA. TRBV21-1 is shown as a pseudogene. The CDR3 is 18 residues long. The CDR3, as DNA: TGTGCCAGCAGCAAAGGAGAGGGACAGCCTATGAACACCGGGGAGCTGTTTTTT. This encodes CASSKGEGQPMNTGELFF.

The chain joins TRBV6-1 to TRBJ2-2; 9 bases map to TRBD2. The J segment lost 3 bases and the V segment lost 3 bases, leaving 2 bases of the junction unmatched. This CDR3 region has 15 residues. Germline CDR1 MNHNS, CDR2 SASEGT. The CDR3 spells CASSEIAGDTGELFF. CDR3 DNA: TGTGCCAGCAGTGAGATAGCGGGAGACACCGGGGAGCTGTTTTTT.

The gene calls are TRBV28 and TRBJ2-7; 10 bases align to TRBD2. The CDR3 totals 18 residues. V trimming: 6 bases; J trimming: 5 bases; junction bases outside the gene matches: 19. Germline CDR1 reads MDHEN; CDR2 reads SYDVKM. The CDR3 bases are TGTGCCAGCAGCCTGGCGGTACCGGGGGAGCTAGCGGGAGACGAGCAGTACTTC. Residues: CASSLAVPGELAGDEQYF.

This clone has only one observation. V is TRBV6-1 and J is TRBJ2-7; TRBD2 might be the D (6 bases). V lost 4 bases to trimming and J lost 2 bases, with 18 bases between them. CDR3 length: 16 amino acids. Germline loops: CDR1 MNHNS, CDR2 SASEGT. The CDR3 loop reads CASSAGRTRRAYEQYF. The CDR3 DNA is TGTGCCAGCAGTGCGGGTCGGACAAGGAGGGCCTACGAGCAGTACTTC.

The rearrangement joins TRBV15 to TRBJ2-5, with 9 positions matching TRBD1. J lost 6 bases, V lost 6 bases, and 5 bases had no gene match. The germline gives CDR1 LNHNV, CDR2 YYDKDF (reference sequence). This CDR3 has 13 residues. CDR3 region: CATRGQGSKTQYF. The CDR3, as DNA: TGTGCCACCAGAGGACAGGGGAGTAAGACCCAGTACTTC.

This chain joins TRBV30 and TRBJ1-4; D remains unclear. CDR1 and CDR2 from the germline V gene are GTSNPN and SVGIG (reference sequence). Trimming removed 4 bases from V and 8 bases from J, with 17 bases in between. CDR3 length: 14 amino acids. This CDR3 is CAWTTTPTGEKLFF. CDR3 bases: TGTGCCTGGACTACAACACCGACGGGAGAAAAACTGTTTTTT.

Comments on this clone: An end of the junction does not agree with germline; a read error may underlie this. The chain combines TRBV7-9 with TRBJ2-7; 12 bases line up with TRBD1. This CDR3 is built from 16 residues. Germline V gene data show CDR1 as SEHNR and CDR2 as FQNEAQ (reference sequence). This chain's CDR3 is CSSSSPPGQGAYVQYF. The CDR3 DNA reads TGTTCCAGCAGCTCGCCACCGGGACAGGGGGCTTATGTGCAGTACTTC.

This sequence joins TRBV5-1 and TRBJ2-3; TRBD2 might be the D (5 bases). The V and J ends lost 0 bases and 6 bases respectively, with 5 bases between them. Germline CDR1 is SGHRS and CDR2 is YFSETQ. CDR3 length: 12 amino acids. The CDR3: CASSLGEDTQYF. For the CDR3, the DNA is TGCGCCAGCAGCTTGGGGGAGGATACGCAGTATTTT.

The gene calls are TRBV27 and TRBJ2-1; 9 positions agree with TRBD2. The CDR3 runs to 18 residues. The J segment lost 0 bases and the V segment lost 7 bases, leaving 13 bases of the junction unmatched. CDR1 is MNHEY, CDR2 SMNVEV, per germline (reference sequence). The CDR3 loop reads CASKSLAGSAFSYNEQFF. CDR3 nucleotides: TGTGCCAGCAAAAGTCTAGCGGGATCCGCCTTCTCCTACAATGAGCAGTTCTTC.

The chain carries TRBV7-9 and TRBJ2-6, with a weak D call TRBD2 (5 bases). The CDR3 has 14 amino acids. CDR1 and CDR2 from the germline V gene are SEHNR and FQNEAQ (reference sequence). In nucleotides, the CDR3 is TGTTCCGGCGGGCAGTCCTCTGGGGCCAACGTCCTGACTTTC. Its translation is CSGGQSSGANVLTF.

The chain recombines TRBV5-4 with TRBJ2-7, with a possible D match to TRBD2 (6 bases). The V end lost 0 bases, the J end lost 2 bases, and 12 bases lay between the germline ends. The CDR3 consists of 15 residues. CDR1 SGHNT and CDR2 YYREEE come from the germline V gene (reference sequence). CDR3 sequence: CASSLVTGSTYEQYF. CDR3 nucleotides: TGTGCCAGCAGCTTGGTTACCGGGAGCACCTACGAGCAGTACTTC.

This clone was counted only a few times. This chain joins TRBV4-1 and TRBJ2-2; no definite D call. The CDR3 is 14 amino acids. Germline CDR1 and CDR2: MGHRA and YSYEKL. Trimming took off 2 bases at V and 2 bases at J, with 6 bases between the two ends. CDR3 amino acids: CASSQLSNTGELFF. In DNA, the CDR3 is TGCGCCAGCAGCCAACTCAGTAACACCGGGGAGCTGTTTTTT.

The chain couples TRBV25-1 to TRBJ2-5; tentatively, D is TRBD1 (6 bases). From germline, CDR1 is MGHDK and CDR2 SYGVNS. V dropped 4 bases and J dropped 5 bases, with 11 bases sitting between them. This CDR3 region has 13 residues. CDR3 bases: TGTGCCAGCAGTGGAGGGGGTACGGAGACCCAGTACTTC. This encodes CASSGGGTETQYF.

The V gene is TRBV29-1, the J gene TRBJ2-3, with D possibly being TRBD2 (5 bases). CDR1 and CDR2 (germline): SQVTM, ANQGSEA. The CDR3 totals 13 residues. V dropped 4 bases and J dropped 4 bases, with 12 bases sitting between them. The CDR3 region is CSVAAAEADTQYF. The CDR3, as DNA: TGCAGCGTTGCCGCCGCGGAGGCAGATACGCAGTATTTT.